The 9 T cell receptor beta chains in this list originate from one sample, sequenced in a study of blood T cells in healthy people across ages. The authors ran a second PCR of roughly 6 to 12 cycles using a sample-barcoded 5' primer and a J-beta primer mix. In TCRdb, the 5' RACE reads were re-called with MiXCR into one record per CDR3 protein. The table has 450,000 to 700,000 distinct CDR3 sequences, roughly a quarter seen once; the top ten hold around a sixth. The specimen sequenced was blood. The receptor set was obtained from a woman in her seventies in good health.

The CDR3 nucleotides are TGCAGTGCTAGAGAAGGTCTCGGGGTTTACGAGCAGTACTTC. The encoded protein is CSAREGLGVYEQYF. The chain uses TRBV20-1 and TRBJ2-7; weak D call: TRBD2 (5 bases). The CDR3 is 14 amino acids. V was trimmed by 0 bases and J by 4 bases, leaving 13 bases between them. In germline, CDR1 is DFQATT, CDR2 SNEGSKA (reference sequence).

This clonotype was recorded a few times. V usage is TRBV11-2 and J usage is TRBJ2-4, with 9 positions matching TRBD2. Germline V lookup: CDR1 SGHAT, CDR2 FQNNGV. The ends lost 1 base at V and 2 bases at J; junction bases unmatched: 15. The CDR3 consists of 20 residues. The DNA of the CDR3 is TGTGCCAGCAGCTTAGTTGGGACTAGCAGTGCGAGTGCTCCCAAAAACATTCAGTACTTC. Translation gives CASSLVGTSSASAPKNIQYF.

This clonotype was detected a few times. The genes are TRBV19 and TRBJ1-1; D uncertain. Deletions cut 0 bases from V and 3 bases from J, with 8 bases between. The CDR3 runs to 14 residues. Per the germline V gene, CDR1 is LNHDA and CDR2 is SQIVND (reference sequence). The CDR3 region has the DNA TGTGCCAGTAGTATAGATGGAGCGTACACTGAAGCTTTCTTT. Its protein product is CASSIDGAYTEAFF.

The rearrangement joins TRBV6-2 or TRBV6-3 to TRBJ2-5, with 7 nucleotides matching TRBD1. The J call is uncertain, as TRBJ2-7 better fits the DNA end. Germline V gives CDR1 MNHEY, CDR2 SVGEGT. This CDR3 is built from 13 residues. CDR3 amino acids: CASVRGLSYEQYF. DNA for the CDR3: TGTGCCAGCGTGAGGGGGCTCTCCTACGAGCAGTACTTC.

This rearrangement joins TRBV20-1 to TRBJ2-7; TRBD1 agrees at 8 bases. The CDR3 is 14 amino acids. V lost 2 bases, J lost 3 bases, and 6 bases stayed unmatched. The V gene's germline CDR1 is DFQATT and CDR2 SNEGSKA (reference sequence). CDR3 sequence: CSARKQGAVYEQYF. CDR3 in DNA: TGCAGTGCTAGAAAGCAGGGGGCGGTCTACGAGCAGTACTTC.

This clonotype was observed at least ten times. This CDR3 is CASSLGANQPQHF. For the CDR3, the DNA is TGTGCCAGCAGTTTGGGGGCGAATCAGCCCCAGCATTTT. The V and J genes are TRBV12-3 or TRBV12-4 and TRBJ1-5, with D perhaps TRBD1 (6 bases). V was shortened by 3 bases and J by 4 bases, with 7 bases between the two germline ends. This CDR3 has 13 amino acids.

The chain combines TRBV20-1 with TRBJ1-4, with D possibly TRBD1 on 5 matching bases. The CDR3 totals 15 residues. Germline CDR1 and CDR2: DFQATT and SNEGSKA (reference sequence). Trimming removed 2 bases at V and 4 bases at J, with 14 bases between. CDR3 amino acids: CSARKRDGDNEKLFF. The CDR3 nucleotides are TGCAGTGCTAGAAAGAGGGACGGGGATAATGAAAAACTGTTTTTT.

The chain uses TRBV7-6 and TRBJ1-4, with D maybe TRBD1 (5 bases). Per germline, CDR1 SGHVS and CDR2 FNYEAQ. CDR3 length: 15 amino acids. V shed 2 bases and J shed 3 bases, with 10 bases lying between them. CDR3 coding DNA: TGTGCCAGCAGCTTATCAGGGTCGCCTAATGAAAAACTGTTTTTT. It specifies CASSLSGSPNEKLFF.

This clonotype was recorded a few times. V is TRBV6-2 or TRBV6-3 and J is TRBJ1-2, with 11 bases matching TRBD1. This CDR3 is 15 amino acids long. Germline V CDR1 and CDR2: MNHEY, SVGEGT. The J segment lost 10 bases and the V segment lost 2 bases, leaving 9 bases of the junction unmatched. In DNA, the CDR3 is TGTGCCAGCAGTTACATAAGAGGACAGGGGGCCGACTACACCTTC. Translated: CASSYIRGQGADYTF.